The 2 T cell receptor beta chains presented below share a single source sample, sequenced in a study of cytomegalovirus exposure and HLA in healthy donors. Sequencing used immunoSEQ multiplex PCR; TCRdb keeps in-frame clones, though not all of them. Of 55,000 to 65,000 clones listed, 85% to 95% are singletons. The sequencing sample was made of PBMCs. All receptors derive from a woman under 30 in good health and CMV-seropositive.

V and J are TRBV4-1 and TRBJ1-4; 11 bases fit TRBD1. Germline V CDR1 and CDR2: MGHRA, YSYEKL. The length of the CDR3 is 19 residues. Germline trimming cut 1 base from V and 2 bases from J; bases unmatched to any gene: 9. In DNA, the CDR3 is TGCGCCAGCAGCCAAGTTGTGGACAGGGGGCTTTCGACTAATGAAAAACTGTTTTTT. This codes for CASSQVVDRGLSTNEKLFF.

This clone has a handful of counts. This rearrangement joins TRBV6-5 to TRBJ2-1; D perhaps matches TRBD1 (5 bases). The CDR3 is made up of 11 amino acids. CDR1 and CDR2 (germline): MNHEY, SVGAGI. The germline V and J ends were trimmed by 7 bases and 7 bases, with 8 bases remaining between them. The CDR3, as DNA: TGTGCCAGCATCTCAGGGAATGAGCAGTTCTTC. Residues: CASISGNEQFF.